This is a list of T cell receptor beta chains from one sample in a study of lymphopenia after photon versus proton radiotherapy. Clones were sequenced by immunoSEQ multiplex PCR, and TCRdb holds only the in-frame ones, with some missing. The sample includes approximately 40,000 clones, roughly 86% of them seen just once. The sequences come from peripheral blood, collected from a patient treated with proton-based radiotherapy. These receptors were collected from a woman aged 70-85 years with pancreatic cancer. Some clones in this sample may be carry-over from other donors' samples. CDR3s include the opening cysteine and the closing phenylalanine or tryptophan. Fields, in order: V gene, D gene, J gene, clone size, CDR3 DNA, CDR3 protein. A D gene is named only where the DNA matches it firmly. Size tells how often a clone was seen (once, few, many) or the class of an expanded clone, and some rows leave it out.

v_gene: TRBV5-8
d_gene: TRBD1
j_gene: TRBJ2-7
abundance: NA
CDR3nt: TGTGCCAGCCATCGGGACAGGGCCACCTACGAGCAGTACTTC
CDR3aa: CASHRDRATYEQYF

v_gene: TRBV30
d_gene: NA
j_gene: TRBJ1-1
abundance: NA
CDR3nt: TGTGCCTGGAGTACCCGTGGGGGGGCTGAAGCTTTCTTT
CDR3aa: CAWSTRGGAEAFF

v_gene: TRBV7-9
d_gene: NA
j_gene: TRBJ1-2
abundance: few
CDR3nt: TGTGCCAGCAGCCGGGGGGAAAGGTTATTGTATGGCTACACCTTC
CDR3aa: CASSRGERLLYGYTF

v_gene: TRBV5-6
d_gene: TRBD2
j_gene: TRBJ2-1
abundance: NA
CDR3nt: TGTGCCAGCAGCTCCAAAGCGGGGACTAGCGGGTTCTTC
CDR3aa: CASSSKAGTSGFF

v_gene: TRBV7-2
d_gene: TRBD2
j_gene: TRBJ2-1
abundance: once
CDR3nt: TGTGCCAGCAGCCTACTAGCGGGAGAGAACAATGAGCAGTTCTTC
CDR3aa: CASSLLAGENNEQFF

v_gene: TRBV30
d_gene: TRBD1
j_gene: TRBJ2-7
abundance: NA
CDR3nt: TGTGCCTGGAGTAAGACAGGGGGCGGCTACGAGCAGTACTTC
CDR3aa: CAWSKTGGGYEQYF

v_gene: TRBV2
d_gene: NA
j_gene: TRBJ1-1
abundance: NA
CDR3nt: TGTGCCAGCACCCGGCCACGATCGGGGGCTGAAGCTTTCTTT
CDR3aa: CASTRPRSGAEAFF

v_gene: TRBV6-6
d_gene: NA
j_gene: TRBJ1-5
abundance: NA
CDR3nt: TGTGCCAGCAGTTACTCCGCGGACGGGAATCAGCCCCAGCATTTT
CDR3aa: CASSYSADGNQPQHF

v_gene: TRBV4-1
d_gene: NA
j_gene: TRBJ2-4
abundance: NA
CDR3nt: TGCGCCAGCAGCCAAGAGCTCAGTGGAGCCAAAAACATTCAGTACTTC
CDR3aa: CASSQELSGAKNIQYF

v_gene: TRBV6-1
d_gene: TRBD1
j_gene: TRBJ1-3
abundance: NA
CDR3nt: TGTGCCAGCATGTTGGACAGGAACTCTGGAAACACCATATATTTT
CDR3aa: CASMLDRNSGNTIYF

v_gene: TRBV9
d_gene: NA
j_gene: TRBJ1-1
abundance: NA
CDR3nt: TGTGCCAGCAGCCCCTGGAAGGGTACGAACACTGAAGCTTTCTTT
CDR3aa: CASSPWKGTNTEAFF

v_gene: TRBV11-2
d_gene: TRBD2
j_gene: TRBJ2-2
abundance: once
CDR3nt: TGTGCCAGCAGCTTGTCTAGCGGGATAATGGCCGGGGAGCTGTTTTTT
CDR3aa: CASSLSSGIMAGELFF

v_gene: TRBV5-4
d_gene: NA
j_gene: TRBJ2-1
abundance: NA
CDR3nt: TGTGCCAGCAGCCTCGACCAGGGGCAATACAATGAGCAGTTCTTC
CDR3aa: CASSLDQGQYNEQFF

v_gene: TRBV18
d_gene: TRBD2
j_gene: TRBJ2-1
abundance: NA
CDR3nt: TGTGCCAGCTCACCTAGGGATCGGACTAGCGGGAACAATGAGCAGTTCTTC
CDR3aa: CASSPRDRTSGNNEQFF

v_gene: TRBV7-8
d_gene: NA
j_gene: TRBJ2-1
abundance: NA
CDR3nt: TGTGCCAGCAGCTTAGATGCCGGGAGTGTAGATGAGCAGTTCTTC
CDR3aa: CASSLDAGSVDEQFF

v_gene: TRBV19
d_gene: TRBD1
j_gene: TRBJ2-5
abundance: NA
CDR3nt: TGTGCCAGTTCGAGTAGACAGGGGGCAAAGACCCAGTACTTC
CDR3aa: CASSSRQGAKTQYF

v_gene: TRBV29-1
d_gene: TRBD1
j_gene: TRBJ1-1
abundance: NA
CDR3nt: TGCAGCGTTTCGGCAGGGGGCGGCACTGAAGCTTTCTTT
CDR3aa: CSVSAGGGTEAFF